The 22 T cell receptor beta chains below all came from one sample that was sequenced in a study of T cell responses to AZD1222 COVID-19 vaccine. Assay used: immunoSEQ multiplex PCR; TCRdb lists only in-frame clones, some missing. The table shows 95,000 to 150,000 clones, with roughly nine tenths occurring only once. The specimen was peripheral blood, collected on day 0 of AZD1222 vaccination. These receptor sequences come from an adult in good health.

The chain uses TRBV3-1 (or the pseudogene TRBV3-2) and TRBJ1-3, with no clear D. The CDR3 loop spans 14 amino acids. V was cut by 0 bases and J by 0 bases, with 3 bases left in between. Germline loops: CDR1 LGHDT, CDR2 YNNKEL (reference sequence). In DNA form, the CDR3 reads TGTGCCAGCAGCCAAGACCGCTCTGGAAACACCATATATTTT. This gives the protein CASSQDRSGNTIYF.

The chain is built from TRBV19 and TRBJ1-1; D gene ambiguous. V lost 7 bases, J lost 3 bases, and 15 bases lay in between. The CDR3 has 14 residues. In germline, CDR1 is LNHDA, CDR2 SQIVND (reference sequence). The CDR3 DNA follows: TGTGCCAGTAATAGGAGGGAATGGGACACTGAAGCTTTCTTT. Residues: CASNRREWDTEAFF.

The chain recombines TRBV19 with TRBJ1-5; D remains ambiguous. V was shortened by 1 base and J by 9 bases, with 7 bases between the two germline ends. The CDR3 spans 12 residues. Germline loops: CDR1 LNHDA, CDR2 SQIVND (reference sequence). The CDR3 DNA is TGTGCCAGTAGTATAGCGGGAGGGCCCCAGCATTTT. Its protein is CASSIAGGPQHF.

The CDR3 DNA reads TGTGCCACCAGTGACCCCTGGGAGAACACCATATATTTT. This encodes CATSDPWENTIYF. The chain recombines TRBV24-1 with TRBJ1-3, with D uncertain. Germline V gene sequence: CDR1 KGHDR, CDR2 SFDVKD. Trimming cost V 4 bases and J 7 bases, with 10 bases left between them. The CDR3 totals 13 residues.

This clone was recorded only once. The CDR3 sequence: CASSPFRANEQFF. The CDR3 DNA follows: TGTGCCAGCAGCCCATTTCGGGCCAATGAGCAGTTCTTC. The rearrangement links TRBV5-6 to TRBJ2-1; D unresolved. V lost 4 bases and J lost 6, with 11 bases in between. CDR1 is SGHDT, CDR2 YYEEEE, per germline. The CDR3 is 13 amino acids. The whole variable domain, filled in from reference TRBV5-6 and TRBJ2-1, reads DAGVTQSPTHLIKTRGQQVTLRCSPKSGHDTVSWYQQALGQGPQFIFQYYEEEERQRGNFPDRFSGHQFPNYSSELNVNALLLGDSALYLCASSPFRANEQFFGPGTRLTVL.

V is TRBV5-1 and J is TRBJ2-5; the D is unclear. This CDR3 is built from 13 residues. Germline values: CDR1 SGHRS, CDR2 YFSETQ. V was clipped by 1 base and J by 3 bases, with 7 bases between them. This CDR3 is CASSLSLKETQYF. CDR3 nucleotide sequence: TGCGCCAGCAGCTTGTCTCTTAAAGAGACCCAGTACTTC.

The rearrangement joins TRBV11-2 to TRBJ1-1; no firm D call. Trimming removed 1 base from V and 1 base from J, with 10 bases in between. Germline CDR1 and CDR2: SGHAT and FQNNGV. This CDR3 has 15 amino acids. CDR3 protein: CASSLGGPWNTEAFF. The CDR3, as DNA: TGTGCCAGCAGCTTAGGTGGACCCTGGAACACTGAAGCTTTCTTT.

This chain joins TRBV28 and TRBJ1-1; D may be TRBD1 (6 bases). The CDR3 contains 15 residues. Trimming removed 7 bases from V and 3 bases from J, with 18 bases in between. Germline V CDR1 and CDR2: MDHEN, SYDVKM. CDR3 nucleotides: TGTGCCAGCAAGGGGGGGGGCGCGTGGTACACTGAAGCTTTCTTT. Translating it yields CASKGGGAWYTEAFF.

This clone has a single count. The V call is TRBV6-1, the J call TRBJ2-3; 13 bases are a match to TRBD2. The germline V gene encodes CDR1 MNHNS and CDR2 SASEGT. The V gene end was trimmed by 6 bases and the J gene end by 6 bases; junction bases not matched to a gene: 6. The CDR3 loop spans 15 amino acids. DNA of the CDR3: TGTGCCAGCAGCACCGGGACTAGCGGGATTGATACGCAGTATTTT. Translated, it gives CASSTGTSGIDTQYF.

The chain employs TRBV2 and TRBJ2-3; D ambiguous. This CDR3 spans 13 amino acids. Per germline, CDR1 SNHLY and CDR2 FYNNEI. Trimming cost V 5 bases and J 0 bases, with 6 bases left between them. CDR3 region: CASSKDSTDTQYF. The CDR3 DNA reads TGTGCCAGCAGTAAAGATAGCACAGATACGCAGTATTTT.

The chain is built from TRBV10-2 and TRBJ1-1; 7 bases align to TRBD1. The germline V gene encodes CDR1 WSHSY and CDR2 SAAADI. The CDR3 runs to 12 residues. V was clipped by 6 bases and J by 10 bases; unmatched bases: 8. The CDR3 sequence is CASRTGEEVAFF. CDR3 bases: TGCGCCAGCAGAACAGGGGAGGAAGTAGCTTTCTTT.

The rearrangement links TRBV4-3 to TRBJ1-6, with D hard to call. From germline, CDR1 is LGHNA and CDR2 YSLEER. V was pared by 0 bases and J by 8 bases, with 8 bases between. The CDR3 spans 14 residues. CDR3 sequence (DNA): TGCGCCAGCAGCCAAGAGGGGAGGGATTCACCCCTCCACTTT. Its protein is CASSQEGRDSPLHF.

The CDR3 nucleotides are TGTGCCATCAGTGAGTCGTCGTACAAGGATAATTCACCCCTCCACTTT. Residues: CAISESSYKDNSPLHF. This chain joins TRBV10-3 and TRBJ1-6; no clear D gene. CDR1 and CDR2 from the germline V gene are ENHRY and SYGVKD. The CDR3 extends over 16 amino acids. V gave up 0 bases and J gave up 5 bases, with 11 bases separating them.

The chain has TRBV6-6 and TRBJ1-5; D is unresolved. V lost 5 bases and J lost 5, with 19 bases in between. CDR3 length equals 16 residues. The V gene's germline CDR1 is MNHNY and CDR2 SVGAGI (reference sequence). The DNA for the CDR3 is TGTGCCAGCAGTGTAAAAACAACGTACACCCATCAGCCCCAGCATTTT. Its protein is CASSVKTTYTHQPQHF.

The chain is built from TRBV6-6 and TRBJ2-7; 7 bases map to TRBD2. CDR3 length equals 15 residues. The germline CDR1 and CDR2 sequences are MNHNY and SVGAGI (reference sequence). With 4 bases clipped from V and 10 bases from J, the junction kept 16 bases outside the gene matches. As DNA, the CDR3 is TGTGCCAGCAGTTTTGGACTAGATGGGGGTACTGAACAGTACTTC. Amino acid sequence: CASSFGLDGGTEQYF.

The J gene is TRBJ2-2, the V gene TRBV5-1; D gene uncertain. The germline V gene encodes CDR1 SGHRS and CDR2 YFSETQ. Trimming left V 7 bases short and J 4 bases short, with 14 bases between. CDR3 length equals 14 residues. CDR3 in amino acids: CASGTLASTGELFF. Here the CDR3 DNA reads TGCGCCAGCGGAACTCTGGCGAGCACCGGGGAGCTGTTTTTT. The full variable domain, in which reference TRBV5-1 and TRBJ2-2 provide the parts outside the CDR3, is KAGVTQTPRYLIKTRGQQVTLSCSPISGHRSVSWYQQTPGQGLQFLFEYFSETQRNKGNFPGRFSGRQFSNSRSEMNVSTLELGDSALYLCASGTLASTGELFFGEGSRLTVL.

In this sample, this clone turned up once. The chain carries TRBV6-5 and TRBJ1-3; D is undetermined. V was trimmed by 0 bases and J by 0 bases, leaving 9 bases between them. CDR1 and CDR2 from the germline V gene are MNHEY and SVGAGI. The CDR3 loop spans 16 amino acids. CDR3 protein: CASSYSAGSSGNTIYF. DNA for the CDR3: TGTGCCAGCAGTTACTCTGCAGGCAGCTCTGGAAACACCATATATTTT.

V and J are TRBV28 and TRBJ1-2; D gene unclear. V lost 4 bases to trimming and J lost 4 bases, with 10 bases between them. This CDR3 region has 13 residues. From germline, CDR1 is MDHEN and CDR2 SYDVKM. The CDR3 coding sequence is TGTGCCAGCAGTTCGGGCAGGCGCTATGGCTACACCTTC. Translating gives CASSSGRRYGYTF.

This clone was seen more than once but under ten times. J is TRBJ1-1 and V is TRBV29-1; TRBD1 aligns across 10 bases. The germline CDR1 and CDR2 sequences are SQVTM and ANQGSEA. Trimming at V came to 5 bases and at J to 5 bases, leaving 8 bases not matched to a gene. This CDR3 is built from 14 residues. The CDR3 DNA sequence: TGCAGCGTTAGCTTTGACAGGGGGCTTACTGAAGCTTTCTTT. Translation: CSVSFDRGLTEAFF.

The rearrangement links TRBV4-3 to TRBJ1-1; D remains ambiguous. Germline V gene data show CDR1 as LGHNA and CDR2 as YSLEER. The CDR3 covers 14 residues. Trimming took 4 bases from V and 1 from J, leaving 10 bases between them. CDR3 amino acids: CASSRENSNTEAFF. The CDR3 region has the DNA TGCGCCAGCAGCCGAGAGAACTCGAACACTGAAGCTTTCTTT.

V and J are TRBV7-6 and TRBJ2-5; TRBD1 agrees at 8 bases. CDR3 length: 16 amino acids. The V gene's germline CDR1 is SGHVS and CDR2 FNYEAQ. Trimming cost V 3 bases and J 5 bases; bases outside gene matches: 11. CDR3: CASSFPGATGGETQYF. The CDR3 nucleotides are TGTGCCAGCAGCTTCCCCGGAGCAACAGGGGGGGAGACCCAGTACTTC.

The chain has TRBV27 and TRBJ2-7; D may be TRBD2 (6 bases). Germline CDR1 is MNHEY and CDR2 is SMNVEV (reference sequence). The V gene lost 2 bases and the J gene lost 2 bases, with 10 bases spanning the gap. This CDR3 contains 14 residues. The CDR3 region has the DNA TGTGCCAGCAGTTTAGGCGGGGCAGCCTACGAGCAGTACTTC. Residues: CASSLGGAAYEQYF.